These 30 T cell receptor beta chains share one sample of origin, sequenced in a study of metastatic and nonmetastatic thyroid tumors. Patients had received no treatment of any kind before thyroid surgery. Through MiXCR, TCRdb re-clonotyped the PCR reads. The sample lists over 3,000 clones, approximately 40% occurring once. The sample taken for sequencing was tumor tissue. The origin of the receptors is a male donor with papillary thyroid cancer or a benign thyroid nodule (not recorded which). Some clones in this sample may be carry-over from other donors' samples.

V usage is TRBV9 and J usage is TRBJ2-3; D gene uncertain. Trimming cost V 0 bases and J 0 bases, with 5 bases left between them. CDR3 length: 14 residues. CDR1 SGDLS and CDR2 YYNGEE come from the germline V gene. Here the CDR3 DNA reads TGTGCCAGCAGCGTAGCGGCTAGCACAGATACGCAGTATTTT. This gives the protein CASSVAASTDTQYF. Complete variable domain (other parts from reference TRBV9 and TRBJ2-3): DSGVTQTPKHLITATGQRVTLRCSPRSGDLSVYWYQQSLDQGLQFLIQYYNGEERAKGNILERFSAQQFPDLHSELNLSSLELGDSALYFCASSVAASTDTQYFGPGTRLTVL.

This clone has more than one count but fewer than ten. The rearrangement uses TRBV6-1 and TRBJ2-2, with TRBD1 identical over 9 bases. The J segment lost 6 bases and the V segment lost 6 bases, leaving 2 bases of the junction unmatched. Germline lookup yields CDR1 MNHNS and CDR2 SASEGT. The CDR3 runs to 13 residues. This chain's CDR3 is CASRDRGSGELFF. CDR3 nucleotides: TGTGCCAGCAGGGACAGGGGTTCCGGGGAGCTGTTTTTT.

The chain couples TRBV12-3 or TRBV12-4 to TRBJ2-2, with unresolved D. This CDR3 has 12 amino acids. V shed 2 bases and J shed 7 bases, with 5 bases lying between them. CDR3 nucleotide sequence: TGTGCCAGCAGTTTAATCTACGGGGAGCTGTTTTTT. This codes for CASSLIYGELFF.

The J gene is TRBJ2-7, the V gene TRBV20-1; D possibly corresponds to TRBD1 (5 bases). V was trimmed by 2 bases and J by 3 bases, leaving 17 bases between them. This CDR3 region has 15 residues. Germline V lookup: CDR1 DFQATT, CDR2 SNEGSKA (reference sequence). DNA of the CDR3: TGCAGTGCTAGACCACCGACAGTGTGGGACTACGAGCAGTACTTC. It specifies CSARPPTVWDYEQYF.

The table lists this clone with a few counts. This CDR3 reads CASRMTGGAVDHEQYF. CDR3 in DNA: TGTGCCAGCAGAATGACAGGGGGCGCAGTTGACCACGAGCAGTACTTC. The chain has TRBV6-1 and TRBJ2-7; TRBD1 matches 10 bases. The CDR3 runs 16 residues. The V segment lost 6 bases and the J segment 5 bases; nucleotides outside the gene matches: 13. The germline CDR1 and CDR2 sequences are MNHNS and SASEGT.

This sequence joins TRBV11-2 and TRBJ1-6; D uncertain. Trimming took off 1 base at V and 7 bases at J, with 8 bases between the two ends. The germline CDR1 and CDR2 sequences are SGHAT and FQNNGV. This CDR3 has 14 residues. In DNA, the CDR3 is TGTGCCAGCAGCTTAGGATTGAGGAATTCACCCCTCCACTTT. It yields the protein CASSLGLRNSPLHF.

The chain carries TRBV7-8 and TRBJ2-1; D unclear. The V gene lost 2 bases and the J gene lost 9 bases, with 5 bases spanning the gap. Germline CDR1 reads SGHVS; CDR2 reads FQNEAQ. The CDR3 contains 11 residues. CDR3: CASSLSSEQFF. The CDR3 DNA sequence: TGTGCCAGCAGCTTATCGAGTGAGCAGTTCTTC.

This chain connects TRBV4-2 to TRBJ1-2, with unresolved D. This CDR3 has 15 amino acids. In germline, CDR1 is LGHNA, CDR2 YNFKEQ. Trimming pared 2 bases from V and 12 bases from J, leaving 22 bases between. The DNA for the CDR3 is TGTGCCAGCAGCCAAAGACACGAACTCCACCGGAGGGACACCTTC. Translation: CASSQRHELHRRDTF.

This clone was observed a handful of times. This chain joins TRBV6-1 and TRBJ2-3; TRBD2 aligns across 9 bases. Unmatched junction bases numbered 9, after V lost 5 bases and J lost 3 bases. Germline CDR1 and CDR2: MNHNS and SASEGT. The CDR3 extends over 16 amino acids. This CDR3 reads CASSQGPGLATDTQYF. CDR3 DNA: TGTGCCAGCAGTCAAGGTCCGGGACTAGCTACAGATACGCAGTATTTT.

The genes are TRBV6-5 and TRBJ2-3; 9 bases agree with TRBD2. Germline V gene lookup returns CDR1 MNHEY and CDR2 SVGAGI. The length of the CDR3 is 17 residues. Trimming removed 5 bases from V and 4 bases from J; junction bases left unmatched: 13. In DNA form, the CDR3 reads TGTGCCAGCAGTCCCACACCTAATAGCGGGAGCTCAGATACGCAGTATTTT. Residues: CASSPTPNSGSSDTQYF.

This clone was observed a handful of times. The chain combines TRBV11-3 with TRBJ2-5; D uncertain. The CDR3 is 14 amino acids. V was shortened by 4 bases and J by 2 bases, with 11 bases between the two germline ends. Germline CDR1 SGHNT, CDR2 YENEEA. Here the CDR3 reads CASSSWTEQETQYF. CDR3 bases: TGTGCCAGCAGCTCGTGGACGGAACAAGAGACCCAGTACTTC.

The chain recombines TRBV29-1 with TRBJ2-3, with TRBD2 identical over 8 bases. Per the germline V gene, CDR1 is SQVTM and CDR2 is ANQGSEA. The CDR3 length is 14 residues. V was pared by 5 bases and J by 0 bases, with 4 bases of the junction left unmatched. The CDR3 is CSVPSGPSTDTQYF. For the CDR3, the DNA is TGCAGCGTTCCTAGCGGGCCGAGCACAGATACGCAGTATTTT.

The chain has TRBV5-1 and TRBJ2-3; TRBD2 aligns across 14 bases. CDR3 length equals 18 residues. The V gene's germline CDR1 is SGHRS and CDR2 YFSETQ. V lost 0 bases to trimming and J lost 5 bases; unmatched junction nucleotides: 8. The CDR3 region is CASSLDRGLAGVVDTQYF. CDR3 DNA sequence: TGCGCCAGCAGCTTGGACCGGGGACTAGCGGGGGTTGTAGATACGCAGTATTTT.

The chain carries TRBV12-3 or TRBV12-4 and TRBJ1-2, with 8 nucleotides matching TRBD1. V was clipped by 5 bases and J by 4 bases; unmatched bases: 9. The CDR3 length is 15 residues. The CDR3 nucleotides are TGTGCCAGCAGTCTCGACAGGGGAGGGATCTATGGCTACACCTTC. Protein product: CASSLDRGGIYGYTF.

This chain connects TRBV5-1 to TRBJ2-3; maybe TRBD2 (7 bases). V was cut by 4 bases and J by 4 bases, with 16 bases left in between. The CDR3 consists of 15 residues. Germline V gene lookup returns CDR1 SGHRS and CDR2 YFSETQ. The CDR3 loop reads CASSRNGGAADTQYF. The CDR3 DNA reads as TGCGCCAGCAGCCGTAATGGGGGGGCAGCAGATACGCAGTATTTT.

This clone is classed as large. The J gene is TRBJ2-2, the V gene TRBV7-2; 15 positions agree with TRBD2. CDR3 size: 18 residues. The V gene end was trimmed by 5 bases and the J gene end by 8 bases; junction bases not matched to a gene: 12. The germline V gene has CDR1 SGHTA and CDR2 FQGNSA. The DNA for the CDR3 is TGTGCCAGCAGCCCGGGACTAGCGGGAGGCCTCGAGAGGGGGGAGCTGTTTTTT. It translates to CASSPGLAGGLERGELFF.

The CDR3, as DNA: TGCAGTGCTAGTGAGGCTAGCGGGAGGGGGGGCAATGAGCAGTTCTTC. This codes for CSASEASGRGGNEQFF. The chain has TRBV20-1 and TRBJ2-1; 12 nucleotides match TRBD2. With V trimmed by 3 bases and J by 6 bases, 9 bases remained unmatched. Germline CDR1 reads DFQATT; CDR2 reads SNEGSKA (reference sequence). This CDR3 region has 16 residues.

J is TRBJ2-7 and V is TRBV6-5, with D hard to call. Trimming cost V 0 bases and J 0 bases, with 6 bases left between them. This CDR3 comprises 14 residues. In germline, CDR1 is MNHEY, CDR2 SVGAGI. This CDR3 is CASSYSMSSYEQYF. CDR3 bases: TGTGCCAGCAGTTACTCGATGAGCTCCTACGAGCAGTACTTC.

The J gene is TRBJ2-7, the V gene TRBV3-1; maybe TRBD2 (5 bases). The germline V gene encodes CDR1 LGHDT and CDR2 YNNKEL (reference sequence). The CDR3 consists of 13 residues. Trimming left V 2 bases short and J 0 bases short, with 5 bases between. CDR3 amino acids: CASSQRDSYEQYF. The CDR3, as DNA: TGTGCCAGCAGCCAACGGGACTCCTACGAGCAGTACTTC.

There are a few counts of this clone. The chain carries TRBV24-1 and TRBJ2-3; tentative D call: TRBD1 (7 bases). V was cut by 5 bases and J by 4 bases, with 15 bases left in between. The germline gives CDR1 KGHDR, CDR2 SFDVKD. The CDR3 contains 15 residues. This CDR3 reads CATSGRGRGSDTQYF. CDR3 nucleotide sequence: TGTGCCACCAGTGGGAGGGGCAGGGGGTCAGATACGCAGTATTTT.

This clone was recorded a few times. The V and J genes are TRBV6-1 and TRBJ1-6, with 7 bases lining up with TRBD1. V lost 6 bases to trimming and J lost 9 bases; unmatched junction nucleotides: 8. There are 14 residues in the CDR3. CDR1 and CDR2 (germline): MNHNS, SASEGT. The CDR3 DNA reads as TGTGCCAGCAGGAGTGGTCAGGGGGGTTCACCCCTCCACTTT. Translated: CASRSGQGGSPLHF.

This clone was seen a few times. This chain uses TRBV20-1 with TRBJ1-2, with 12 bases matching TRBD1. The CDR3 totals 16 residues. Germline V gene sequence: CDR1 DFQATT, CDR2 SNEGSKA (reference sequence). V dropped 0 bases and J dropped 5; count of bases not matched to a gene: 7. The CDR3 sequence: CSARDSGTGGRYGYTF. CDR3 sequence (DNA): TGCAGTGCTAGAGATTCGGGGACAGGGGGCCGGTATGGCTACACCTTC.

A note on this clone: At one boundary the junction diverges from the germline segment, which might be a read error. V is TRBV12-3 or TRBV12-4 and J is TRBJ2-2; TRBD2 matches at 9 bases. The CDR3 has 16 residues. The CDR3 loop is CAISGTSWFNTGELFF. For the CDR3, the DNA is TGTGCCATCAGTGGGACTAGCTGGTTTAACACCGGGGAGCTGTTTTTT.

The chain joins TRBV11-2 to TRBJ1-1; tentative D call: TRBD1 (5 bases). The CDR3 has 17 residues. In germline, CDR1 is SGHAT, CDR2 FQNNGV. Between the trimmed V and J ends, which lost 4 bases and 0 bases, there was a span of 18 bases. CDR3 bases: TGTGCCAGCAGCTCCCCGGGGGGGACCATCGTGAACACTGAAGCTTTCTTT. This sequence encodes CASSSPGGTIVNTEAFF.

The chain employs TRBV20-1 and TRBJ2-2; TRBD2 aligns across 7 bases. This CDR3 contains 16 residues. CDR1 and CDR2 from the germline V gene are DFQATT and SNEGSKA (reference sequence). V gave up 2 bases and J gave up 4 bases; unmatched junction bases: 10. The CDR3 DNA reads as TGCAGTGCTAGAATAAGAGGGCGGGAGACCACCGGGGAGCTGTTTTTT. Translating gives CSARIRGRETTGELFF.

This clone was detected only a few times. At one end, the junction sequence differs from germline, possibly due to a read error. V is TRBV29-1 and J is TRBJ2-1; D may be TRBD2 (6 bases). The CDR3 length is 12 residues. Germline CDR1 reads SQVTM; CDR2 reads ANQGSEA. The CDR3 spells CSVEAGRRGDVF. The CDR3, as DNA: TGCAGCGTTGAGGCGGGGCGTCGTGGGGATGTCTTC.

This sequence joins TRBV5-1 and TRBJ1-2, with 8 bases aligning to TRBD1. CDR3 length: 15 residues. The germline V gene has CDR1 SGHRS and CDR2 YFSETQ. The ends lost 4 bases at V and 5 bases at J; junction bases unmatched: 10. Here the CDR3 reads CASSPGQGFGYGYTF. The CDR3 bases are TGCGCCAGCAGCCCCGGACAGGGTTTCGGTTATGGCTACACCTTC.

This rearrangement joins TRBV24-1 to TRBJ2-1; 10 nucleotides align to TRBD1. CDR1 is KGHDR and CDR2 is SFDVKD in the germline V gene. The J segment lost 8 bases and the V segment lost 1 base, leaving 1 base of the junction unmatched. The length of the CDR3 is 14 residues. CDR3 DNA: TGTGCCACCAGTGATTTCGGACAGGGGGATGAGCAGTTCTTC. This gives the protein CATSDFGQGDEQFF.

In this sample, this clone is medium-sized. The genes are TRBV27 and TRBJ2-3; perhaps TRBD1 as D (6 bases). V gave up 7 bases and J gave up 2 bases, with 19 bases separating them. CDR1 and CDR2 from the germline V gene are MNHEY and SMNVEV (reference sequence). The CDR3 contains 16 residues. The CDR3 sequence: CASTVTPGALTDTQYF. Here the CDR3 DNA reads TGTGCCAGCACCGTGACCCCAGGGGCTCTCACAGATACGCAGTATTTT.

The chain links TRBV18 to TRBJ2-7; D not resolved. Germline loops: CDR1 KGHSH, CDR2 LQKENI. Trimming removed 5 bases from V and 5 bases from J, with 13 bases in between. The CDR3 is 13 amino acids. The CDR3 nucleotides are TGTGCCAGCTCAGACTTAGCAATCCACGAGCAGTACTTC. Translating it yields CASSDLAIHEQYF.